Each of the 24 T cell receptor beta chains below was sequenced from the same sample in a study of vaccination and CD4 T cells after COVID-19. The treatment denotes: approximately 11-day PBMC culture with coronavirus spike peptide pools or control peptides (ViraFEST assay). Scientists ran DNA taken from cultured CD4+ T cells through the Oncomine TCR Beta short-read assay for sequencing. TCRdb reprocessed the PCR reads via MiXCR and lists one record per CDR3 protein. The data contain 2,000 or so distinct CDR3 sequences, about half of them seen just once; the ten biggest clones take up approximately 85%. Their target antigens are unknown. The source material was CD4+ T cells from blood, cultured in vitro, sampled after SARS-CoV-2 vaccination. The origin of the receptors is a human donor who had recovered from COVID-19.

A few counts support this clonotype. The chain is built from TRBV7-9 and TRBJ2-7; TRBD1 matches at 9 bases. The CDR3 runs 14 residues. The trim removed 1 base at V and 4 bases at J, leaving 2 bases unmatched. Germline CDR1 is SEHNR and CDR2 is FQNEAQ (reference sequence). The CDR3 nucleotides read TGTGCCAGCAGCTTAGTAGGACAGGGGTACGAGCAGTACTTC. It translates to CASSLVGQGYEQYF.

This chain connects TRBV28 to TRBJ1-2, with a possible D match to TRBD1 (6 bases). Looked up from germline, CDR1 is MDHEN and CDR2 is SYDVKM. The V end lost 5 bases, the J end lost 5 bases, and 24 bases lay between the germline ends. The CDR3 has 17 residues. The CDR3 protein is CASSIGTGGGGNYGYTF. The CDR3 DNA reads as TGTGCCAGCAGTATAGGGACCGGGGGAGGGGGAAATTATGGCTACACCTTC.

V gene TRBV27 combines with J gene TRBJ2-1; no reliable D call. Germline loops: CDR1 MNHEY, CDR2 SMNVEV (reference sequence). CDR3 length: 14 residues. V was clipped by 2 bases and J by 2 bases, with 7 bases between them. The CDR3 DNA reads TGTGCCAGCAGTTTAGGCTCACCCTACAATGAGCAGTTCTTC. This codes for CASSLGSPYNEQFF.

By sample share, this clonotype is large. This rearrangement joins TRBV12-3 or TRBV12-4 to TRBJ1-5; D unclear. CDR3 length: 11 residues. V lost 8 bases and J lost 3, with 5 bases in between. CDR3 sequence reads: CASGINQPQHF. The CDR3 nucleotides are TGTGCCAGCGGGATCAATCAGCCCCAGCATTTT.

This chain joins TRBV24-1 and TRBJ2-1; TRBD2 matches 8 bases. V lost 6 bases, J lost 0 bases, and 6 bases stayed unmatched. CDR1 KGHDR and CDR2 SFDVKD come from the germline V gene. The CDR3 is 16 residues long. The CDR3 DNA follows: TGTGCCACCAGTTCTCAGCGGGGGAGCTCCTACAATGAGCAGTTCTTC. Translated: CATSSQRGSSYNEQFF.

V is TRBV20-1 and J is TRBJ2-7, with D unclear. CDR1 is DFQATT, CDR2 SNEGSKA, per germline (reference sequence). The V and J ends lost 6 bases and 2 bases respectively, with 8 bases between them. The CDR3 is 11 residues long. CDR3 amino acids: CSARQPYEQYF. CDR3 bases: TGCAGTGCAAGACAACCCTACGAGCAGTACTTC.

The chain is built from TRBV20-1 and TRBJ1-1, with 10 bases lining up with TRBD1. Germline CDR1 is DFQATT and CDR2 is SNEGSKA (reference sequence). The CDR3 consists of 15 residues. The V and J ends lost 4 bases and 4 bases, in that order; junction bases with no gene match: 9. The CDR3 protein is CSAIRMGQGSTEAFF. DNA for the CDR3: TGCAGTGCTATAAGAATGGGACAGGGGAGCACTGAAGCTTTCTTT.

The rearrangement joins TRBV11-2 to TRBJ2-5; D possibly corresponds to TRBD1 (6 bases). Germline loops: CDR1 SGHAT, CDR2 FQNNGV. This CDR3 is 13 amino acids long. Deletions cut 5 bases from V and 0 bases from J, with 7 bases between. CDR3 DNA: TGTGCCAGCAGCACAGGGAACCAAGAGACCCAGTACTTC. Amino acids: CASSTGNQETQYF.

This clonotype has only a few counts. The chain joins TRBV20-1 to TRBJ1-5, with D perhaps TRBD1 (6 bases). There are 12 residues in the CDR3. V was trimmed by 4 bases and J by 3 bases, leaving 7 bases between them. The germline V gene has CDR1 DFQATT and CDR2 SNEGSKA (reference sequence). The CDR3 loop reads CSANRANQPQHF. DNA of the CDR3: TGCAGTGCTAACAGGGCCAATCAGCCCCAGCATTTT.

This sequence joins TRBV7-8 and TRBJ2-1; D is unresolved. Germline lookup yields CDR1 SGHVS and CDR2 FQNEAQ. This CDR3 is 14 amino acids long. The germline V and J ends were trimmed by 0 bases and 3 bases, with 6 bases remaining between them. Written as DNA, the CDR3 is TGTGCCAGCAGCTTAGCGGCCAGCTACAATGAGCAGTTCTTC. This translates into CASSLAASYNEQFF. Filled out from reference TRBV7-8 and TRBJ2-1, the complete variable domain reads GAGVSQSPRYKVAKRGQDVALRCDPISGHVSLFWYQQALGQGPEFLTYFQNEAQLDKSGLPSDRFFAERPEGSVSTLKIQRTQQEDSAVYLCASSLAASYNEQFFGPGTRLTVL.

The CDR3: CASSPTNRMMDEQFF. As DNA, the CDR3 is TGTGCCAGCAGCCCGACCAATAGGATGATGGATGAGCAGTTCTTC. The V and J genes are TRBV7-2 and TRBJ2-1; unclear D gene. Germline assignment: CDR1 SGHTA and CDR2 FQGNSA. The ends were cut back, 5 bases at V and 8 bases at J, with 19 bases in the middle. There are 15 residues in the CDR3.

The chain couples TRBV19 to TRBJ1-6; D uncertain. V was trimmed by 6 bases and J by 0 bases, leaving 9 bases between them. The germline V gene has CDR1 LNHDA and CDR2 SQIVND (reference sequence). CDR3 length: 15 residues. CDR3 sequence (DNA): TGTGCCAGTAGAGACGGTCCCTCCTATAATTCACCCCTCCACTTT. As protein: CASRDGPSYNSPLHF. Supplemented by reference TRBV19 and TRBJ1-6, the full variable domain reads DGGITQSPKYLFRKEGQNVTLSCEQNLNHDAMYWYRQDPGQGLRLIYYSQIVNDFQKGDIAEGYSVSREKKESFPLTVTSAQKNPTAFYLCASRDGPSYNSPLHFGNGTRLTVT.

This clonotype turned up a few times. This rearrangement joins TRBV19 to TRBJ1-2; D unresolved. The CDR3 is made up of 15 amino acids. Germline CDR1 is LNHDA and CDR2 is SQIVND (reference sequence). V was clipped by 1 base and J by 4 bases, with 13 bases between them. The CDR3 DNA sequence: TGTGCCAGTAGTATAGCGGCGGGAGATAGCTATGGCTACACCTTC. Translating it yields CASSIAAGDSYGYTF.

The sample holds one count of this clonotype. The CDR3 bases are TGCAGTGCTAGAGATCCCGGACAGGGGGCGAGGGGAAACACCATATATTTT. As protein: CSARDPGQGARGNTIYF. V and J are TRBV20-1 and TRBJ1-3, with TRBD1 matching over 11 bases. Germline CDR1 DFQATT, CDR2 SNEGSKA (reference sequence). CDR3 length: 17 amino acids. J was trimmed by 4 bases and V by 0 bases; bases with no gene match: 8.

The chain couples TRBV6-2 or TRBV6-3 to TRBJ1-5; 8 bases agree with TRBD1. This CDR3 contains 17 residues. Germline lookup yields CDR1 MNHEY and CDR2 SVGEGT. V was clipped by 2 bases and J by 4 bases; unmatched bases: 10. The CDR3 bases are TGTGCCAGCAGTTACCCAGGACAGGGTAATACTAATCAGCCCCAGCATTTT. Protein: CASSYPGQGNTNQPQHF.

This chain joins TRBV27 and TRBJ2-2, with 9 bases aligning to TRBD1. V shed 9 bases and J 6 bases; nucleotides not matched to a gene: 5. The CDR3 is 13 amino acids. Germline V gives CDR1 MNHEY, CDR2 SMNVEV (reference sequence). The CDR3 DNA is TGTGCCAGTAGGACAGGGGAGGCCGGGGAGCTGTTTTTT. It is translated as CASRTGEAGELFF.

CDR3 in DNA: TGTGCCAGCAGTTTTGCGACTGGAGAGACCCAGTACTTC. Translating it yields CASSFATGETQYF. The chain employs TRBV27 and TRBJ2-5; D gene uncertain. CDR3 length: 13 residues. Germline values: CDR1 MNHEY, CDR2 SMNVEV (reference sequence). V was shortened by 3 bases and J by 4 bases, with 9 bases between the two germline ends.

V gene TRBV19 combines with J gene TRBJ1-5, with 7 bases aligning to TRBD1. The V segment lost 3 bases and the J segment 3 bases; nucleotides outside the gene matches: 5. The germline CDR1 and CDR2 sequences are LNHDA and SQIVND (reference sequence). This CDR3 is 15 amino acids long. This CDR3 is CASSMRQGNNQPQHF. The CDR3 DNA follows: TGTGCCAGTAGTATGAGACAGGGTAACAATCAGCCCCAGCATTTT.

The chain employs TRBV10-3 and TRBJ1-2, with TRBD1 as a possible D gene (5 bases). The CDR3 has 14 amino acids. Germline CDR1 and CDR2: ENHRY and SYGVKD. V dropped 0 bases and J dropped 4 bases, with 9 bases sitting between them. The CDR3, as DNA: TGTGCCATCAGTGAGTCTGGGGGGACCTATGGCTACACCTTC. It specifies CAISESGGTYGYTF.

The rearrangement joins TRBV6-5 to TRBJ2-7, with D maybe TRBD2 (5 bases). This CDR3 spans 15 amino acids. The germline CDR1 and CDR2 sequences are MNHEY and SVGAGI. V dropped 4 bases and J dropped 0 bases, with 13 bases sitting between them. CDR3 DNA: TGTGCCAGCAGTTTTGGCGCGGGTAGCTCCTACGAGCAGTACTTC. Protein: CASSFGAGSSYEQYF.

The chain is built from TRBV7-9 and TRBJ1-4, with D perhaps TRBD1 (6 bases). This CDR3 region has 14 residues. Germline CDR1 and CDR2: SEHNR and FQNEAQ (reference sequence). Trimming took off 5 bases at V and 4 bases at J, with 11 bases between the two ends. This CDR3 is CASSQGGVNEKLFF. In DNA, the CDR3 is TGTGCCAGCAGCCAAGGGGGGGTTAATGAAAAACTGTTTTTT.

This chain links TRBV11-2 with TRBJ1-2; TRBD1 is a possible D gene (6 bases). The CDR3 is made up of 14 amino acids. The germline V gene encodes CDR1 SGHAT and CDR2 FQNNGV. V shed 2 bases and J shed 6 bases, with 13 bases lying between them. In DNA, the CDR3 is TGTGCCAGCAGCTTACATTCGGGGGCAGATGGCTACACCTTC. This sequence encodes CASSLHSGADGYTF.

The J gene is TRBJ1-2, the V gene TRBV2, with 10 bases matching TRBD1. Per the germline V gene, CDR1 is SNHLY and CDR2 is FYNNEI. The CDR3 contains 15 residues. Trimming removed 4 bases from V and 7 bases from J; junction bases left unmatched: 9. In nucleotides, the CDR3 is TGTGCCAGCAGTGTCCGGGACAGGGGATTGAGTGGCTACACCTTC. This translates into CASSVRDRGLSGYTF.

The rearrangement joins TRBV5-1 to TRBJ2-1; the match to TRBD2 covers 10 bases. The length of the CDR3 is 15 residues. CDR1 is SGHRS, CDR2 YFSETQ, per germline. V was pared by 4 bases and J by 8 bases, with 9 bases of the junction left unmatched. The CDR3: CASSHQREGSDEQFF. As DNA, the CDR3 is TGCGCCAGCAGCCACCAGCGGGAGGGAAGCGATGAGCAGTTCTTC.